Below are 27 T cell receptor beta chains sequenced from a single sample in a study of human T cells and chemical hapten exposure. Indicated time point: pre-sensitization, week 0. Documented treatment: therapeutic diphenylcyclopropenone sensitization with weekly scalp DPC. TCRdb reprocessed the RACE reads with MiXCR, giving one entry per CDR3 protein. The data show around 200,000 distinct CDR3 sequences, more than 25% seen once. This specimen consisted of whole blood, obtained in connection with sensitization to the hapten diphenylcyclopropenone (DPC). Every receptor here comes from a woman aged 25 to 39 with alopecia areata. Some clones in this sample may be carry-over from other donors' samples.

This clonotype was seen only a few times. The gene calls are TRBV6-2 or TRBV6-3 and TRBJ1-5; D gene uncertain. Germline loops: CDR1 MNHEY, CDR2 SVGEGT. Trimming left V 6 bases short and J 0 bases short, with 12 bases between. This CDR3 is 15 amino acids long. The DNA of the CDR3 is TGTGCCAGCAGATTAGGAGCCCATAGCAATCAGCCCCAGCATTTT. It codes for CASRLGAHSNQPQHF.

The gene calls are TRBV29-1 and TRBJ2-3; the D gene could be TRBD1 or TRBD2 (6 bases each). The CDR3 is 14 residues long. Germline assignment: CDR1 SQVTM and CDR2 ANQGSEA. V gave up 0 bases and J gave up 7 bases, with 14 bases separating them. The CDR3 DNA sequence: TGCAGCGTTGAAGATAATGGGGGGCGAAATACGCAGTATTTT. Translating it yields CSVEDNGGRNTQYF.

There are a few counts of this clonotype. V and J are TRBV6-2 or TRBV6-3 and TRBJ2-3; D is possibly TRBD2 (5 bases). Per the germline V gene, CDR1 is MNHEY and CDR2 is SVGEGT. The CDR3 is made up of 16 amino acids. Deletions cut 7 bases from V and 6 bases from J, with 23 bases between. DNA for the CDR3: TGTGCCAGCACCACCCCACGAGGGTTTAGGAGGGATACGCAGTATTTT. It is translated as CASTTPRGFRRDTQYF.

J is TRBJ2-5 and V is TRBV7-2; the D gene is possibly TRBD2 (5 bases). Trimming took 5 bases from V and 1 from J, leaving 14 bases between them. The germline V gene has CDR1 SGHTA and CDR2 FQGNSA. CDR3 length: 15 amino acids. The DNA of the CDR3 is TGTGCCAGCAGCACTAGAGGGCAGACCCAAGAGACCCAGTACTTC. Its protein is CASSTRGQTQETQYF.

The chain joins TRBV4-3 to TRBJ1-5; D is undetermined. This CDR3 contains 15 residues. Looked up from germline, CDR1 is LGHNA and CDR2 is YSLEER. Trimming removed 0 bases from V and 3 bases from J, with 9 bases in between. The CDR3 spells CASSQEWAANQPQHF. The CDR3 DNA follows: TGCGCCAGCAGCCAAGAATGGGCGGCCAATCAGCCCCAGCATTTT.

The rearrangement joins TRBV29-1 to TRBJ2-3; possibly TRBD1 for D (5 bases). Germline values: CDR1 SQVTM, CDR2 ANQGSEA. This CDR3 comprises 13 residues. Trimming pared 5 bases from V and 4 bases from J, leaving 13 bases between. CDR3 sequence: CSVRQRLADTQYF. The CDR3 nucleotides are TGCAGCGTTCGACAGAGGTTAGCAGATACGCAGTATTTT.

The chain has TRBV6-6 and TRBJ1-5; the D gene is possibly TRBD1 (5 bases). Germline V CDR1 and CDR2: MNHNY, SVGAGI (reference sequence). The CDR3 runs 17 residues. V was trimmed by 6 bases and J by 0 bases, leaving 18 bases between them. CDR3 amino acids: CASSARAGQVSNQPQHF. In DNA form, the CDR3 reads TGTGCCAGCAGCGCGCGGGCAGGGCAGGTTAGCAATCAGCCCCAGCATTTT.

The J gene is TRBJ2-1, the V gene TRBV18; 7 bases map to TRBD2. Germline loops: CDR1 KGHSH, CDR2 LQKENI. The CDR3 sequence is 17 residues long. V lost 4 bases to trimming and J lost 0 bases; unmatched junction nucleotides: 9. CDR3 region: CASSRTGGTFSYNEQFF. The CDR3 nucleotides are TGTGCCAGCTCACGTACCGGGGGGACCTTCTCCTACAATGAGCAGTTCTTC.

This clonotype has more than one count but fewer than ten. The genes are TRBV28 and TRBJ2-7, with TRBD1 matching 10 bases. This CDR3 has 13 amino acids. With V trimmed by 6 bases and J by 4 bases, 3 bases remained unmatched. CDR1 MDHEN and CDR2 SYDVKM come from the germline V gene. CDR3 DNA: TGTGCCAGCAGAGGGACAGGGGATTACGAGCAGTACTTC. Its protein is CASRGTGDYEQYF.

This clonotype was seen only a few times. The chain couples TRBV2 to TRBJ1-6; D gene unclear. From germline, CDR1 is SNHLY and CDR2 FYNNEI. The V end lost 4 bases, the J end lost 2 bases, and 12 bases lay between the germline ends. The CDR3 totals 16 residues. Here the CDR3 DNA reads TGTGCCAGCAGTGCACGAGGGAACCCCTATAATTCACCCCTCCACTTT. It is translated as CASSARGNPYNSPLHF.

This clonotype was seen at least ten times. The chain has TRBV5-1 and TRBJ2-7, with 7 bases matching TRBD1. V lost 0 bases and J lost 7; bases outside the gene matches: 10. Germline-derived CDR1 and CDR2 are SGHRS and YFSETQ. This CDR3 is built from 15 residues. In nucleotides, the CDR3 is TGCGCCAGCAGCTTGGGGGGACAGTACATTCAGGAGCAGTACTTC. Its protein is CASSLGGQYIQEQYF.

This clonotype has only a few counts. This rearrangement joins TRBV28 to TRBJ2-1, with 11 bases identical to TRBD2. Per the germline V gene, CDR1 is MDHEN and CDR2 is SYDVKM. This CDR3 region has 13 residues. With V trimmed by 8 bases and J by 4 bases, 1 base remained unmatched. The CDR3 DNA reads TGTGCCAGCGGGACTAGCGGTTACAATGAGCAGTTCTTC. This gives the protein CASGTSGYNEQFF.

In its sample, this clonotype was seen a few times. The J gene is TRBJ2-1, the V gene TRBV15, with TRBD1 matching 7 bases. CDR3 size: 15 residues. Germline assignment: CDR1 LNHNV and CDR2 YYDKDF (reference sequence). J was trimmed by 7 bases and V by 6 bases; bases with no gene match: 12. CDR3 residues: CATRSAGTVQNEQFF. CDR3 in DNA: TGTGCCACCAGATCGGCCGGGACAGTGCAAAATGAGCAGTTCTTC. The variable domain in full, with the rest retrieved from reference TRBV15 and TRBJ2-1, is DAMVIQNPRYQVTQFGKPVTLSCSQTLNHNVMYWYQQKSSQAPKLLFHYYDKDFNNEADTPDNFQSRRPNTSFCFLDIRSPGLGDTAMYLCATRSAGTVQNEQFFGPGTRLTVL.

This clonotype was observed many times. This chain joins TRBV18 and TRBJ1-5, with D maybe TRBD1 (6 bases). In germline, CDR1 is KGHSH, CDR2 LQKENI. Trimming left V 5 bases short and J 8 bases short, with 13 bases between. The CDR3 spans 13 residues. The CDR3 loop is CASSSQGLEPQHF. The CDR3 coding sequence is TGTGCCAGCTCAAGTCAGGGGTTGGAGCCCCAGCATTTT.

The J gene is TRBJ2-7, the V gene TRBV5-1; D is perhaps TRBD1 (5 bases). The CDR3 consists of 12 residues. V was pared by 5 bases and J by 7 bases, with 13 bases between. Germline CDR1 is SGHRS and CDR2 is YFSETQ. This CDR3 is CASRAGLDEQYF. The CDR3 nucleotides are TGCGCCAGCAGAGCAGGGCTAGATGAGCAGTACTTC. The full variable domain, completed using reference TRBV5-1 and TRBJ2-7, is KAGVTQTPRYLIKTRGQQVTLSCSPISGHRSVSWYQQTPGQGLQFLFEYFSETQRNKGNFPGRFSGRQFSNSRSEMNVSTLELGDSALYLCASRAGLDEQYFGPGTRLTVT.

This chain connects TRBV5-1 to TRBJ2-1, with TRBD1 matching 12 bases. Losses at the gene ends were 6 bases for V and 8 bases for J; bases not matched to a gene: 6. Germline values: CDR1 SGHRS, CDR2 YFSETQ. The CDR3 is 14 residues long. The CDR3 sequence: CASIRDRGRDEQFF. In nucleotides, the CDR3 is TGCGCCAGCATCCGGGACAGGGGGCGCGATGAGCAGTTCTTC.

The chain couples TRBV6-1 to TRBJ1-1, with no clear D. Trimming left V 4 bases short and J 8 bases short, with 11 bases between. The CDR3 covers 12 residues. Germline V lookup: CDR1 MNHNS, CDR2 SASEGT. The CDR3 DNA reads as TGTGCCAGCAGTGTGTTGGGTTGGGAAGCTTTCTTT. This translates into CASSVLGWEAFF.

V is TRBV7-2 and J is TRBJ2-6, with TRBD1 matching 9 bases. V shed 2 bases, J shed 4 bases, and the junction held 6 bases outside the gene matches. CDR1 and CDR2 from the germline V gene are SGHTA and FQGNSA. This CDR3 is built from 17 residues. CDR3 sequence reads: CASSLTQGAWGANVLTF. In DNA, the CDR3 is TGTGCCAGCAGCTTAACACAGGGGGCGTGGGGGGCCAACGTCCTGACTTTC.

The chain uses TRBV25-1 and TRBJ1-2, with D hard to call. This CDR3 has 12 residues. Trimming cost V 0 bases and J 5 bases, with 4 bases left between them. Germline assignment: CDR1 MGHDK and CDR2 SYGVNS. CDR3 residues: CASSEYWYGYTF. DNA of the CDR3: TGTGCCAGCAGTGAATATTGGTATGGCTACACCTTC.

This chain links TRBV6-2 or TRBV6-3 with TRBJ1-5, with D possibly TRBD1 on 5 matching bases. Germline CDR1 is MNHEY and CDR2 is SVGEGT. The V gene lost 2 bases and the J gene lost 0 bases, with 11 bases spanning the gap. The CDR3 sequence is 16 residues long. This CDR3 is CASSYDRGYSNQPQHF. In nucleotides, the CDR3 is TGTGCCAGCAGTTACGACAGAGGATATAGCAATCAGCCCCAGCATTTT.

This clonotype was recorded a few times. The V and J genes are TRBV2 and TRBJ2-2, with 8 bases identical to TRBD2. Germline lookup yields CDR1 SNHLY and CDR2 FYNNEI. The CDR3 sequence is 14 residues long. Trimming cost V 7 bases and J 7 bases; bases outside gene matches: 8. The CDR3 DNA reads as TGTGCCAGCATTGGGACTAGTTTTAACGGGGAGCTGTTTTTT. Translating it yields CASIGTSFNGELFF.

V usage is TRBV5-4 and J usage is TRBJ2-2; the D is unclear. The length of the CDR3 is 15 residues. With 2 bases removed from V and 1 base from J, the gap between germline ends came to 9 bases. Germline CDR1 is SGHNT and CDR2 is YYREEE (reference sequence). The CDR3 nucleotides are TGTGCCAGCAGCTTTGGACGGATGAACACCGGGGAGCTGTTTTTT. This translates into CASSFGRMNTGELFF.

The rearrangement uses TRBV20-1 and TRBJ2-1; 8 bases agree with TRBD2. V shed 1 base and J 5 bases; nucleotides not matched to a gene: 10. The CDR3 spans 16 residues. Germline V lookup: CDR1 DFQATT, CDR2 SNEGSKA (reference sequence). The CDR3 loop is CSARGQLAGRDNEQFF. CDR3 DNA sequence: TGCAGTGCTAGAGGCCAGCTAGCGGGCAGGGACAATGAGCAGTTCTTC.

This clonotype was seen a few times. The chain couples TRBV28 to TRBJ2-7; D possibly corresponds to TRBD2 (5 bases). V was clipped by 7 bases and J by 3 bases, with 19 bases between them. CDR3 length: 15 residues. Germline V gene lookup returns CDR1 MDHEN and CDR2 SYDVKM. The DNA for the CDR3 is TGTGCCAGCACCCAAGGATCGGGGAACTACTACGAGCAGTACTTC. It specifies CASTQGSGNYYEQYF.

J is TRBJ1-3 and V is TRBV7-9; D call uncertain. With 5 bases removed from V and 4 bases from J, the gap between germline ends came to 9 bases. The germline CDR1 and CDR2 sequences are SEHNR and FQNEAQ (reference sequence). This CDR3 comprises 13 residues. DNA for the CDR3: TGTGCCAGCAGCCCGACTGAAGGAAACACCATATATTTT. It codes for CASSPTEGNTIYF. The whole variable domain, filled in from reference TRBV7-9 and TRBJ1-3, reads DTGVSQNPRHKITKRGQNVTFRCDPISEHNRLYWYRQTLGQGPEFLTYFQNEAQLEKSRLLSDRFSAERPKGSFSTLEIQRTEQGDSAMYLCASSPTEGNTIYFGEGSWLTVV.

This clonotype was observed a handful of times. V and J are TRBV20-1 and TRBJ2-1; D unresolved. CDR3 length equals 11 residues. Germline CDR1 is DFQATT and CDR2 is SNEGSKA (reference sequence). Trimming took 3 bases from V and 13 from J, leaving 13 bases between them. The CDR3 nucleotides are TGCAGTGCTAGTACGTCGAGCGAACAGTTCTTC. Translating gives CSASTSSEQFF.

The rearrangement uses TRBV2 and TRBJ1-4, with D perhaps matching TRBD1 (6 bases). V dropped 6 bases and J dropped 1 base, with 9 bases sitting between them. CDR1 SNHLY and CDR2 FYNNEI come from the germline V gene. This CDR3 region has 14 residues. CDR3 nucleotide sequence: TGTGCCAGCAGAGGACAGCTAACTAATGAAAAACTGTTTTTT. This codes for CASRGQLTNEKLFF.